The present TCR beta chain was sequenced within a study of blood T cell repertoires in COVID-19. Sequenced by immunoSEQ multiplex PCR; TCRdb stores in-frame clones only, minus some. There are 380,000 or so clones in the sample; approximately 88% occur only once, and approximately 2.1% lies in the top ten. This CDR3 contains 14 residues. Trimming took off 3 bases at V and 1 base at J, with 12 bases between the two ends. Per germline, CDR1 SQVTM and CDR2 ANQGSEA. V gene TRBV29-1 combines with J gene TRBJ1-2, with D possibly matching TRBD1 (6 bases). Sequencing was done on a sample of PBMCs or T cells enriched from blood (not recorded which). The sequence was collected from a woman aged 40 to 50 with acute COVID-19. CDR3 in DNA: TGCAGCGTTGAGGGGAGGGGGGTTAACTATGGCTACACCTTC. As protein: CSVEGRGVNYGYTF. Together with reference TRBV29-1 and TRBJ1-2, the CDR3 gives the full variable domain: SAVISQKPSRDICQRGTSLTIQCQVDSQVTMMFWYRQQPGQSLTLIATANQGSEATYESGFVIDKFPISRPNLTFSTLTVSNMSPEDSSIYLCSVEGRGVNYGYTFGSGTRLTVV.